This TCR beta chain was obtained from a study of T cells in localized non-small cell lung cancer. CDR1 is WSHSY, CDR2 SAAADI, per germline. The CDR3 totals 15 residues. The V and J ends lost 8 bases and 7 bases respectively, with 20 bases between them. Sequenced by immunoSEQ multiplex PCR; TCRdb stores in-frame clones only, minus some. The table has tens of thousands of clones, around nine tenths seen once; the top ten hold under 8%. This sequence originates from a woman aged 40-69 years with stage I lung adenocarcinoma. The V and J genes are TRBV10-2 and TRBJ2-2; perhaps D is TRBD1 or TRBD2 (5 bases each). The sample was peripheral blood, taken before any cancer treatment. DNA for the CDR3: TGCGCCAGCCGTCCCTGGGGACGAGGGCACGGGGAGCTGTTTTTT. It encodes CASRPWGRGHGELFF.